The text below deals with one T cell receptor beta chain. Its antigen has not been determined. The record has no base qualities; no much larger clone is one base away. From the cysteine through the phenylalanine, the CDR3 covers 13 amino acids. The sequence is cut down to CDR3 DNA, 39 bases in frame from base 1. The V and J ends are trimmed by 6 bases and 3 bases, leaving 12 bases between them. CDR1 SNHLY and CDR2 FYNNEI are derived from the germline V gene. TCR CDR3 regions were amplified from genomic DNA by multiplex PCR using the deep immunoSEQ assay. Extracted genomic DNA from each cell subset was distributed evenly across all wells of several immunoSEQ 96-well plates, and each plate was treated as a replicate. For sorted subsets, approximately 190 ng of genomic DNA, equivalent to 25,000 to 35,000 T cell genomes, went into each replicate PCR. Purified libraries were measured with a Qubit 3.0 fluorometer, size-checked on a Bioanalyzer 2100, and measured again with the KAPA Library Quantification kit. Each immunoSEQ 96-well plate was sequenced on its own single-read 150-cycle Illumina NextSeq 550 flow cell. From the authors' description of their analysis: Because the immunoSEQ output included only junctional sequences and no quality scores, the filtering could not be the same as the filtering used for full-length reads. Sequences were annotated with PyIR, a Python wrapper for IgBLAST v1.9, using IMGT germline references to assign V/J genes and CDR3. Any read was removed if the V/J assignment was weak (E-value above 1e-6), the CDR3 was missing, or the read contained stop codons, out-of-frame junctions, or ambiguous translated residues. V3J clonotypes were defined as sequences sharing an identical inferred V gene, J gene, and CDR3 amino acid sequence. To compute the percentage overlap between repertoires, the number of shared unique clonotypes was divided by the size of the smaller repertoire. RTK rarefaction, the Chao1 estimator, and Recon v2.1 estimates of unobserved clonotypes were used to assess repertoire richness. Generation probabilities for all TCRbeta clonotypes obtained by the gDNA method from a few donors were computed using OLGA. This is the immuneACCESS table as TCRdb keeps it, with only in-frame sequences that have V and J called. A part of the clones is gone; compared with another copy, unresolved V genes explain less than half, and the rest is unexplained. That table is the source of V, J and clone size, and D and trimming were worked out from the DNA. Within this sample are some 660,000 clones, with 60% to 75% of them counted one time only. Around 1.7% of the sample belongs to the ten largest clones.

The donors were healthy, HIV-negative adults with no recently reported acute infections or vaccinations. Every donor was a Caucasian adult residing in Nashville, Tennessee, USA. CD4+ T cells were enriched by magnetic negative selection; naive cells were then positively selected on CD45RA, and the negative fraction formed the memory subset. Blood was collected by leukapheresis, and PBMCs were isolated by Ficoll-Histopaque density gradient centrifugation and then cryopreserved in liquid nitrogen vapor phase. Analytical flow cytometry was used to check the purity and quantity of each magnetically sorted T cell population. Genomic DNA was isolated from every sorted fraction and measured by UV absorbance on a Nanodrop 2000c. This record belongs to a study of shared clonotypes between healthy human individuals (dated by TCRdb to the early 2020s). Describing the broader study: The cohort comprised a couple of women and a few men aged 18 to 49 years. For each donor, CD4 naive and CD4 memory were each given three plates, CD8 naive was given two plates, and CD8 memory was given one plate. Blood TCR repertoires of roughly five healthy adults were deeply sequenced to estimate repertoire size and the extent of clonotype sharing between individuals. To increase sequencing depth and limit assay-specific biases, different laboratories used diverse techniques to prepare libraries and sequence TCR repertoires. Per donor, leukapheresis produced somewhere between about 0.94 and 9 billion PBMCs.

Results and caveats for the whole study, not just this receptor: Roughly 5.2% of naive CD4, around 3.6% of naive CD8, 2.3% of memory CD4, and about 0.4% of memory CD8 clonotypes were shared across several donors. Clonotypes shared by all four sorted-subset donors showed higher generation probabilities than non-shared clonotypes. Larger estimated clonotype richness was generally found for naive subsets than for memory subsets. Pairwise subsampling led to the expectation that sequencing depth would affect the degree of clonotype sharing among donors. Even with the large sequencing depth, rarefaction of the sorted-subset datasets indicated that sequencing was incomplete. The genetic and exposure-history diversity represented was limited by the small number of donors. Sampling was restricted to blood, and TCR repertoires in tissues likely differ from the TCR repertoires found in blood.

The chain is encoded by TRBV2 joined to TRBJ2-7; TRBD2 might be the D gene, on 6 matching bases. This sequence originates from a woman between 25 and 40 years old in good health. Material for sequencing was memory CD4+ T cells sorted from blood. In light of the paper, this sample's cell subset or site label describes: CD45RA-negative fraction. The CDR3 amino acid sequence is: CASRRAGRYEQYF. The sequenced DNA is TGTGCCAGCAGGAGAGCGGGCCGCTACGAGCAGTACTTC.